Below, 22 T cell receptor beta chains from the same sample are listed, as sequenced in a study of T cells after posttransplantation cyclophosphamide. TCRdb's table, derived via immunoSEQ multiplex PCR, lists solely in-frame clones and lacks some. The data show 20,000 to 25,000 clones, under 85% seen once. Sequencing was performed on memory CD4+ T cells sorted from PBMCs. Source of these receptors: a woman aged 60 to 75 in good health, CMV-negative, and a related stem cell transplant donor.

The V and J genes are TRBV27 and TRBJ2-3, with TRBD1 matching 7 bases. Trimming cost V 7 bases and J 3 bases; bases outside gene matches: 4. This CDR3 spans 13 amino acids. Per the germline V gene, CDR1 is MNHEY and CDR2 is SMNVEV (reference sequence). In DNA, the CDR3 is TGTGCCAGCACAGGGGGATGGACAGATACGCAGTATTTT. Amino acid sequence: CASTGGWTDTQYF.

This chain connects TRBV12-5 to TRBJ2-1, with 9 bases aligning to TRBD2. Germline CDR1 and CDR2: LGHNT and FRNRAP. J gave up 8 bases and V 1 base, and 12 bases lay outside the gene matches. This CDR3 has 17 amino acids. CDR3 DNA sequence: TGTGCTAGTGGTTTGGGACGACAGGGACTAGCAGGCCATGAGCAGTTCTTC. This encodes CASGLGRQGLAGHEQFF.

This sequence joins TRBV7-2 and TRBJ2-3; 14 positions match TRBD2. CDR3 length: 15 residues. Germline loops: CDR1 SGHTA, CDR2 FQGNSA. Trimming cost V 5 bases and J 8 bases; bases outside gene matches: 6. This CDR3 reads CASSQTSGRALTQYF. CDR3 nucleotide sequence: TGTGCCAGCAGCCAGACTAGCGGGAGGGCCCTTACGCAGTATTTT.

The chain links TRBV29-1 to TRBJ1-3; D remains ambiguous. Germline CDR1 is SQVTM and CDR2 is ANQGSEA. This CDR3 has 13 residues. V was shortened by 7 bases and J by 4 bases, with 14 bases between the two germline ends. The CDR3 here is CSGLSIGGNTIYF. The DNA for the CDR3 is TGCAGCGGACTCTCAATTGGGGGAAACACCATATATTTT.

V usage is TRBV15 and J usage is TRBJ2-5; possibly TRBD2 for D (5 bases). The CDR3 has 16 residues. Trimming took off 5 bases at V and 6 bases at J, with 22 bases between the two ends. Germline values: CDR1 LNHNV, CDR2 YYDKDF (reference sequence). CDR3: CATSGSSEGGVKTQYF. The CDR3 DNA reads TGTGCCACCAGCGGAAGTAGCGAAGGTGGCGTAAAGACCCAGTACTTC.

The chain joins TRBV5-6 to TRBJ2-2; TRBD1 is a possible D gene (7 bases). The germline V and J ends were trimmed by 4 bases and 7 bases, with 20 bases remaining between them. The CDR3 has 16 amino acids. Per germline, CDR1 SGHDT and CDR2 YYEEEE. CDR3 in DNA: TGTGCCAGCAGCCCCAGGGACTCACAGGGGCGCGGGGAGCTGTTTTTT. It translates to CASSPRDSQGRGELFF. The variable domain in full, with the rest retrieved from reference TRBV5-6 and TRBJ2-2, is DAGVTQSPTHLIKTRGQQVTLRCSPKSGHDTVSWYQQALGQGPQFIFQYYEEEERQRGNFPDRFSGHQFPNYSSELNVNALLLGDSALYLCASSPRDSQGRGELFFGEGSRLTVL.

V is TRBV7-9 and J is TRBJ2-7; D is possibly TRBD2 (5 bases). Germline V gene lookup returns CDR1 SEHNR and CDR2 FQNEAQ (reference sequence). This CDR3 has 11 residues. V lost 5 bases, J lost 7 bases, and 9 bases lay in between. CDR3 sequence (DNA): TGTGCCAGCAGCCGCTCGGGAGAGCAGTACTTC. Translation gives CASSRSGEQYF.

This chain links TRBV7-2 with TRBJ2-3; D may be TRBD2 (5 bases). The V gene's germline CDR1 is SGHTA and CDR2 FQGNSA. The germline V and J ends were trimmed by 3 bases and 0 bases, with 10 bases remaining between them. The CDR3 is made up of 15 amino acids. In DNA form, the CDR3 reads TGTGCCAGCAGCTTCACTAGGGCCAGCACAGATACGCAGTATTTT. Translated: CASSFTRASTDTQYF.

The V call is TRBV28, the J call TRBJ2-1; TRBD1 matches at 10 bases. V lost 5 bases, J lost 9 bases, and 7 bases stayed unmatched. CDR3 length: 14 residues. CDR1 and CDR2 (germline): MDHEN, SYDVKM. In nucleotides, the CDR3 is TGTGCCAGCAGTGTCCGGGACAGGGGCAGTGAGCAGTTCTTC. It codes for CASSVRDRGSEQFF.

This clone came up once. This chain connects TRBV5-1 to TRBJ1-5, with D possibly matching TRBD1 (5 bases). V lost 1 base and J lost 5, with 10 bases in between. The CDR3 length is 14 residues. Germline V gene lookup returns CDR1 SGHRS and CDR2 YFSETQ. CDR3 in DNA: TGCGCCAGCAGCTTGTTCGGGGGAGATCAGCCCCAGCATTTT. Protein sequence: CASSLFGGDQPQHF.

The rearrangement joins TRBV4-1 to TRBJ2-2; no definite D call. Germline V gene data show CDR1 as MGHRA and CDR2 as YSYEKL. Trimming took 0 bases from V and 4 from J, leaving 6 bases between them. CDR3 length: 14 residues. The DNA for the CDR3 is TGCGCCAGCAGCCAAGATTTAGTCACCGGGGAGCTGTTTTTT. This encodes CASSQDLVTGELFF.

The chain joins TRBV6-5 to TRBJ1-5; no firm D call. CDR1 MNHEY and CDR2 SVGAGI come from the germline V gene. The V gene lost 4 bases and the J gene lost 1 base, with 14 bases spanning the gap. The CDR3 totals 16 residues. This chain's CDR3 is CASSSYTGGSNQPQHF. The CDR3 DNA sequence: TGTGCCAGCAGTTCGTACACGGGCGGGAGCAATCAGCCCCAGCATTTT.

Here the CDR3 reads CASSPGQGGGSYEQYF. CDR3 coding DNA: TGTGCCAGCAGTCCCGGACAGGGTGGTGGTTCCTACGAGCAGTACTTC. This rearrangement joins TRBV27 to TRBJ2-7, with 8 bases that match TRBD1. Germline lookup yields CDR1 MNHEY and CDR2 SMNVEV (reference sequence). The V and J ends lost 5 bases and 1 base, in that order; junction bases with no gene match: 10. The CDR3 consists of 16 residues.

This clone has just a few counts. This rearrangement joins TRBV10-3 to TRBJ1-2; D ambiguous. CDR1 ENHRY and CDR2 SYGVKD come from the germline V gene. The CDR3 runs 12 residues. Deletions cut 3 bases from V and 4 bases from J, with 6 bases between. The CDR3 sequence is CAISDGLYGYTF. The CDR3, as DNA: TGTGCCATCAGTGATGGGCTCTATGGCTACACCTTC.

This chain uses TRBV27 with TRBJ1-1, with 9 bases identical to TRBD1. V trimming: 5 bases; J trimming: 6 bases; junction bases outside the gene matches: 10. The CDR3 runs 15 residues. Germline V gene sequence: CDR1 MNHEY, CDR2 SMNVEV (reference sequence). The CDR3 spells CASSPRDRVIPEAFF. For the CDR3, the DNA is TGTGCCAGCAGTCCCCGGGACAGGGTTATCCCTGAAGCTTTCTTT.

The chain employs TRBV7-2 and TRBJ1-5; a possible D gene is TRBD1 (5 bases). This CDR3 is built from 17 residues. Trimming removed 5 bases at V and 0 bases at J, with 17 bases between. CDR1 and CDR2 from the germline V gene are SGHTA and FQGNSA. The CDR3 region has the DNA TGTGCCAGCAGCCCCTGGGGGACGGGGGGTAGCAATCAGCCCCAGCATTTT. This gives the protein CASSPWGTGGSNQPQHF.

Details on this clone: At one end, the junction sequence differs from germline, possibly due to a read error. The chain is built from TRBV5-4 and TRBJ2-2; tentative D call: TRBD2 (5 bases). The germline CDR1 and CDR2 sequences are SGHNT and YYREEE (reference sequence). The CDR3 contains 16 residues. Here the CDR3 reads CASSLVSTSNTGKLFF. The CDR3 DNA reads TGTGCCAGCAGCTTGGTCTCAACATCGAACACCGGGAAGCTGTTTTTT.

The CDR3 nucleotides are TGTGCCAGCAGTTTGACAGGGGGATATGGTGTAGCTAACTATGGCTACACCTTC. Its protein is CASSLTGGYGVANYGYTF. This chain uses TRBV28 with TRBJ1-2; TRBD1 matches at 9 bases. J lost 0 bases, V lost 3 bases, and 11 bases had no gene match. The CDR3 covers 18 residues. Germline V CDR1 and CDR2: MDHEN, SYDVKM.

This chain connects TRBV25-1 to TRBJ2-1, with 7 bases that match TRBD1. The CDR3 runs to 14 residues. Germline V gives CDR1 MGHDK, CDR2 SYGVNS. Germline trimming cut 4 bases from V and 5 bases from J; bases unmatched to any gene: 5. CDR3 nucleotides: TGTGCCAGCAGTGTTGACAGGGTAAACAATGAGCAGTTCTTC. The encoded protein is CASSVDRVNNEQFF.

The chain uses TRBV2 and TRBJ2-3, with TRBD2 matching 10 bases. This CDR3 comprises 14 residues. Germline V gene lookup returns CDR1 SNHLY and CDR2 FYNNEI. The ends lost 8 bases at V and 4 bases at J; junction bases unmatched: 6. CDR3 DNA sequence: TGTGCCAGCGCTCAGCGGGGGGGCGCAGATACGCAGTATTTT. Translation gives CASAQRGGADTQYF.

V and J are TRBV7-3 and TRBJ2-3; the match to TRBD2 covers 8 bases. This CDR3 contains 16 residues. Germline V gene lookup returns CDR1 SGHTA and CDR2 FQGTGA. V shed 2 bases, J shed 2 bases, and the junction held 6 bases outside the gene matches. For the CDR3, the DNA is TGTGCCAGCAGCTTAGGGGCGGGGGGATCCACAGATACGCAGTATTTT. It specifies CASSLGAGGSTDTQYF.

J is TRBJ2-5 and V is TRBV27; 8 positions match TRBD2. Trimming took 3 bases from V and 4 from J; bases not matched to a gene: 7. This CDR3 is 15 amino acids long. Germline lookup yields CDR1 MNHEY and CDR2 SMNVEV (reference sequence). CDR3 residues: CASSLSGRSPETQYF. The CDR3 coding sequence is TGTGCCAGCAGTTTGAGCGGGAGATCCCCAGAGACCCAGTACTTC.